This TCR beta chain was found in a study (dated by TCRdb to the mid-2010s). Study-wide context: The study tested whether tumor-infiltrating Tregs in breast cancer are recruited from blood Tregs or converted in situ from other CD4+ T cell subsets. Study-wide findings and limitations: The TCR alpha and beta sequences of tumor-infiltrating Tregs showed the greatest overlap with tumor naive CD4+ T cells, followed by blood naive CD4+ T cells. The TCR gene usage of tumor memory CD4+ T cells clustered together with blood and lymph node memory CD4+ cells and with lymph node naive CD4+ cells. The validation in the larger cohort was limited to a single TCR beta V-J rearrangement instead of whole repertoires.

Taken from cysteine to phenylalanine, the CDR3 has 14 residues. Solely the CDR3 DNA is kept, with 42 bases framed from the first base. V loses 6 bases of germline sequence and J loses 6 bases, and the interval between the two ends is 18 bases. Full-length TCR variable regions were amplified by 5' RACE PCR using constant-region reverse primers, and then by semi-nested PCR using Nested Universal Primer A. Using the ReliaPrep RNA Cell Miniprep System, total RNA was extracted, and the SMARTer RACE 5'/3' Kit was then used to reverse transcribe the RNA into 5'RACE-ready cDNA. An Illumina MiSeq was used to sequence the full-length TCR alpha and beta libraries, which had been barcoded with multiplex adaptors. As for how the authors treated the data: For each of nine subset-tissue groups, sequencing data from the five patients were pooled, and the groups were compared by unsupervised clustering of TCR gene usage. The Morisita-Horn index, with shared sequences weighted by their contribution to each repertoire, was used to calculate repertoire similarity. TCRdb ran its own pipeline on the public reads, namely fastp trimming at Q25 and MiXCR clone calling, and kept in-frame beta chains. One record per CDR3 amino acid sequence lists the most common genes and DNA. The V and J calls shown here were made by TCRdb, not taken from the authors' results. A total of 35,000 to 50,000 distinct CDR3 sequences appear in this sample, 30% of them only once. The ten largest make up approximately 4% of the sample.

CD4+CD45RO+CD25- cells were isolated as memory CD4+ T cells. Tregs, naive and memory CD4+ T cells from tumor, blood and ipsilateral draining lymph nodes of five breast cancer patients underwent full-length TCR alpha and beta sequencing. Tumor tissue and lymph nodes from ipsilateral axillary dissection were perfused with PBS, minced and digested with collagenase I and hyaluronidase. Sorted cell populations were confirmed by FACS to exceed 90% purity. A remark on this clonotype: Its antigen has not been determined. No quality values exist for individual bases; no much larger clone is one base distant.

The sequence is built from TRBV12-3 or TRBV12-4 and TRBJ2-7; the D gene lacks a confident call. The receptor's source is a female donor with breast cancer. Sequencing input: tumor-infiltrating memory CD4+ T cells sorted from the breast tumor. Reading the label with the study, this specimen's cell subset or site is: memory CD4+ T cells, CD4+CD45RO+CD25-. CDR3 protein: CASSPFSGPSEQYF. The DNA sequence is given as TGTGCCAGCAGCCCCTTTTCGGGTCCGAGCGAGCAGTACTTC.